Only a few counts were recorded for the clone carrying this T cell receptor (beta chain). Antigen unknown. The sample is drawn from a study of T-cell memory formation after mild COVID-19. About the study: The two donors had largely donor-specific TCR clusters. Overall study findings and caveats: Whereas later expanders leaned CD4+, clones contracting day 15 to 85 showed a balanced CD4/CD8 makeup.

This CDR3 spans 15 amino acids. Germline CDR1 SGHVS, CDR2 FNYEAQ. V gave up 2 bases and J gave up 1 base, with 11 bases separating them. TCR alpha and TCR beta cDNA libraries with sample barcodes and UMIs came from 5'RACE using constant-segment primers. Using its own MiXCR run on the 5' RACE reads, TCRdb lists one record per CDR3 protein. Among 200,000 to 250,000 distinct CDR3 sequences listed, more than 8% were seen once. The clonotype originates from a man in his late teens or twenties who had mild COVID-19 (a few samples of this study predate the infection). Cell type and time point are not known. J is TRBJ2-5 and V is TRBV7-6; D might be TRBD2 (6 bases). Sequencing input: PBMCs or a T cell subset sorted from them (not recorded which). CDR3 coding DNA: TGTGCCAGCAGCTTATGGGGGGAAATCCAAGAGACCCAGTACTTC. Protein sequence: CASSLWGEIQETQYF.